This TCR beta chain was identified during a study of tumor-infiltrating lymphocytes in primary liver carcinoma. The length of the CDR3 is 14 residues. Trimming pared 7 bases from V and 8 bases from J, leaving 20 bases between. Per the germline V gene, CDR1 is MNHNY and CDR2 is SVGAGI (reference sequence). Study conclusions and caveats: Tumor region pairs overlapped more than did tumor-adjacent and tumor-blood pairs.

Using a constant-region primer together with ProtoScript II reverse transcriptase, TCR beta cDNA was made from roughly 540 ng of total RNA. Researchers made the TCR beta libraries by running three nested multiplex PCR rounds with slightly modified ARM-PCR. The two initial PCR rounds, about 9 cycles each, used TRBV1-TRBV30 forward and C-beta reverse primers. TCRdb re-derived calls from the multiplex PCR reads in MiXCR, one entry per CDR3 protein. The sample has fewer than 350,000 distinct CDR3 sequences; 65% are singletons. On this clonotype: No antigen is known for it.

Blood RNA came from unsorted whole blood; germline DNA was also extracted. Specimen: peripheral blood. The source is a man in his forties with primary liver carcinoma and hepatitis B virus infection. The chain uses TRBV6-6 and TRBJ1-2; TRBD1 might be the D (5 bases). The CDR3 coding sequence is TGTGCCAGCATCAGGGCAGAGGGGCGGGCCGGCTACACCTTC. Translated, it gives CASIRAEGRAGYTF.